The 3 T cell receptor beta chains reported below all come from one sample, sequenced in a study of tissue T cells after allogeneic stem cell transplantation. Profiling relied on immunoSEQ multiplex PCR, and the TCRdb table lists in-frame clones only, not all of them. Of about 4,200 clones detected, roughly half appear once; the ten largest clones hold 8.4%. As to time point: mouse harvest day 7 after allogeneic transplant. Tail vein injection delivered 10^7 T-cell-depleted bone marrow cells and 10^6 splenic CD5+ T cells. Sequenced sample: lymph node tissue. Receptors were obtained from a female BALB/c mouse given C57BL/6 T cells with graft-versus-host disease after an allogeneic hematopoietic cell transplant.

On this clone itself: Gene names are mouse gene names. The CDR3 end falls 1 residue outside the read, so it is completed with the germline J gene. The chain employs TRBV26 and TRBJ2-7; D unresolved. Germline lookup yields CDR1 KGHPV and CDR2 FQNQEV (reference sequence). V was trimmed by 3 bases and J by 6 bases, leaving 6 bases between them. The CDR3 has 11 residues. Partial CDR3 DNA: TGTGCCAGCAGTCTAAAGGGTGAACAGTAC. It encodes CASSLKGEQY. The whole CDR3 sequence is CASSLKGEQYF.

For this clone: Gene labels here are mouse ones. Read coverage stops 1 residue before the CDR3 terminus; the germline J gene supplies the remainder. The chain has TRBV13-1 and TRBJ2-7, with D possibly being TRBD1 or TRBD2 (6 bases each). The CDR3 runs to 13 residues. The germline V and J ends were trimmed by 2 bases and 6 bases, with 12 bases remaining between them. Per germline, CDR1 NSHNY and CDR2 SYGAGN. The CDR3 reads CASSDGGAGEQYF. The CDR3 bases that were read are TGTGCCAGCAGTGACGGGGGCGCGGGTGAACAGTAC.

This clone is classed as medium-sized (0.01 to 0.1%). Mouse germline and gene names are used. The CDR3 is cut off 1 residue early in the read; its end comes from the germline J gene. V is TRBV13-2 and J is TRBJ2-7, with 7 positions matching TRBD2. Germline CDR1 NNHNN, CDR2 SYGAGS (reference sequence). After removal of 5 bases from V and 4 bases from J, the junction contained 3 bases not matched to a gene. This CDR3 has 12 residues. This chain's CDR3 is CASGLGVYEQYF. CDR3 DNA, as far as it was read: TGTGCCAGCGGGCTGGGGGTTTATGAACAGTAC.